The 30 T cell receptor beta chains below come from one sample, sequenced in a study of cytomegalovirus exposure and HLA in healthy donors. PCR employed 60 Vbeta and 13 Jbeta primers. Only in-frame clones appear in the TCRdb table, and some are missing; sequencing was by immunoSEQ multiplex PCR. The data hold around 150,000 clones, with 70% to 90% observed a single time. The sequenced sample consisted of PBMCs. Source of these receptors: a middle-aged woman in good health and CMV-seropositive.

The chain employs TRBV6-1 and TRBJ1-5; perhaps TRBD1 as D (6 bases). The V gene's germline CDR1 is MNHNS and CDR2 SASEGT. The CDR3 sequence is 14 residues long. Between the trimmed V and J ends, which lost 8 bases and 0 bases, there was a span of 11 bases. CDR3 in DNA: TGTGCCAGCTTAGGGGGATATAGCAATCAGCCCCAGCATTTT. The encoded protein is CASLGGYSNQPQHF.

J is TRBJ2-7 and V is TRBV28, with 10 nucleotides matching TRBD2. CDR1 and CDR2 (germline): MDHEN, SYDVKM. Trimming took 8 bases from V and 2 from J; bases not matched to a gene: 6. CDR3 size: 14 residues. In nucleotides, the CDR3 is TGTGCCAGCCGAGCTAGCGGGAGTCCCTACGAGCAGTACTTC. Protein: CASRASGSPYEQYF. Full variable domain (missing parts from reference TRBV28 and TRBJ2-7): DVKVTQSSRYLVKRTGEKVFLECVQDMDHENMFWYRQDPGLGLRLIYFSYDVKMKEKGDIPEGYSVSREKKERFSLILESASTNQTSMYLCASRASGSPYEQYFGPGTRLTVT.

This rearrangement joins TRBV2 to TRBJ2-3; 9 bases agree with TRBD2. The germline V gene has CDR1 SNHLY and CDR2 FYNNEI. The CDR3 length is 14 residues. Trimming removed 9 bases from V and 3 bases from J; junction bases left unmatched: 7. CDR3 protein: CARGGGGATDTQYF. The CDR3 DNA reads as TGTGCCAGAGGGGGCGGGGGGGCGACAGATACGCAGTATTTT.

This clone showed up just once. V and J are TRBV4-1 and TRBJ2-5; 9 positions agree with TRBD2. The last part of the DNA fits TRBJ2-7 better; the J call may be wrong. Germline V gene lookup returns CDR1 MGHRA and CDR2 YSYEKL. The CDR3 length is 17 residues. In DNA, the CDR3 is TGCGCCAGCAGCCAAGATAGGGCGGGAGGGCCGCAGTACGAGCAGTACTTC. Protein sequence: CASSQDRAGGPQYEQYF.

This chain connects TRBV30 to TRBJ2-6; D is undetermined. This CDR3 is built from 13 residues. V was trimmed by 8 bases and J by 1 base, leaving 9 bases between them. Germline V gives CDR1 GTSNPN, CDR2 SVGIG (reference sequence). CDR3 in amino acids: CARTPSGANVLTF. The CDR3 DNA sequence: TGTGCCCGGACCCCTTCTGGGGCCAACGTCCTGACTTTC.

This sequence joins TRBV10-3 and TRBJ1-1; D possibly corresponds to TRBD1 (6 bases). This CDR3 contains 14 residues. Between the trimmed V and J ends, which lost 4 bases and 3 bases, there was a span of 12 bases. Germline-derived CDR1 and CDR2 are ENHRY and SYGVKD. Here the CDR3 reads CAISGTAADTEAFF. The CDR3 DNA sequence: TGTGCCATCAGTGGGACAGCTGCCGACACTGAAGCTTTCTTT.

This chain links TRBV2 with TRBJ2-7, with 10 nucleotides matching TRBD1. Trimming at V came to 9 bases and at J to 5 bases, leaving 4 bases not matched to a gene. Germline V gene sequence: CDR1 SNHLY, CDR2 FYNNEI. The CDR3 sequence is 12 residues long. In nucleotides, the CDR3 is TGTGCCAGTGGGACAGGGGACCACGAGCAGTACTTC. This gives the protein CASGTGDHEQYF.

This rearrangement joins TRBV5-8 to TRBJ2-5, with D perhaps TRBD2 (5 bases). Trimming pared 2 bases from V and 7 bases from J, leaving 15 bases between. In germline, CDR1 is SGHTS, CDR2 YDEGEE. The CDR3 contains 14 residues. The CDR3 loop is CASSFTELSGTQYF. Here the CDR3 DNA reads TGTGCCAGCAGCTTTACAGAGTTGAGCGGGACCCAGTACTTC.

V usage is TRBV27 and J usage is TRBJ1-6, with D possibly TRBD1 on 5 matching bases. Trimming shortened V by 4 bases and J by 10 bases, and 14 bases separated the two germline ends. The germline V gene encodes CDR1 MNHEY and CDR2 SMNVEV (reference sequence). This CDR3 is built from 14 residues. The CDR3 sequence: CASSYAQDGSPLHF. CDR3 DNA sequence: TGTGCCAGCAGTTACGCACAGGATGGGTCACCCCTCCACTTT.

This chain uses TRBV28 with TRBJ2-7; 10 bases line up with TRBD2. Germline loops: CDR1 MDHEN, CDR2 SYDVKM. This CDR3 has 14 residues. Trimming cost V 2 bases and J 4 bases; bases outside gene matches: 2. The CDR3 DNA reads TGTGCCAGCAGTTTAAGGACTAGCGGATACGAGCAGTACTTC. This gives the protein CASSLRTSGYEQYF. The full variable domain, rest sourced from reference TRBV28 and TRBJ2-7, is DVKVTQSSRYLVKRTGEKVFLECVQDMDHENMFWYRQDPGLGLRLIYFSYDVKMKEKGDIPEGYSVSREKKERFSLILESASTNQTSMYLCASSLRTSGYEQYFGPGTRLTVT.

V usage is TRBV5-1 and J usage is TRBJ2-1, with 13 bases aligning to TRBD2. J lost 6 bases, V lost 4 bases, and 7 bases had no gene match. From germline, CDR1 is SGHRS and CDR2 YFSETQ. This CDR3 spans 16 amino acids. In DNA, the CDR3 is TGCGCCAGCAGCCAGGGACTAGCGGGAACACTCAATGAGCAGTTCTTC. This translates into CASSQGLAGTLNEQFF.

The chain has TRBV28 and TRBJ2-1; weak D call: TRBD2 (6 bases). The CDR3 loop spans 14 amino acids. CDR1 and CDR2 (germline): MDHEN, SYDVKM. V was clipped by 10 bases and J by 7 bases, with 20 bases between them. CDR3 protein: CATKDYPLSNEQFF. CDR3 DNA: TGTGCCACAAAGGACTATCCACTATCGAATGAGCAGTTCTTC. Based on the CDR3 plus reference TRBV28 and TRBJ2-1, the full variable domain is DVKVTQSSRYLVKRTGEKVFLECVQDMDHENMFWYRQDPGLGLRLIYFSYDVKMKEKGDIPEGYSVSREKKERFSLILESASTNQTSMYLCATKDYPLSNEQFFGPGTRLTVL.

The chain recombines TRBV10-3 with TRBJ2-1; 14 bases match TRBD2. V trimming: 6 bases; J trimming: 10 bases; junction bases outside the gene matches: 11. The length of the CDR3 is 16 residues. The germline gives CDR1 ENHRY, CDR2 SYGVKD. CDR3 DNA: TGTGCCATCAGCGACGGGACTAGCGGGAGAGGACGGGAGCAGTTCTTC. Its translation is CAISDGTSGRGREQFF.

The gene calls are TRBV7-9 and TRBJ1-3, with 7 positions matching TRBD1. Unmatched junction bases numbered 6, after V lost 6 bases and J lost 4 bases. The CDR3 sequence is 14 residues long. The germline V gene encodes CDR1 SEHNR and CDR2 FQNEAQ (reference sequence). The CDR3 DNA reads as TGTGCCAGCAGTCGACAGGGATCGGGAAACACCATATATTTT. Translating it yields CASSRQGSGNTIYF.

This clone was counted only a few times. V gene TRBV6-1 combines with J gene TRBJ2-6, with D perhaps matching TRBD1 (6 bases). V was trimmed by 4 bases and J by 0 bases, leaving 10 bases between them. Germline CDR1 and CDR2: MNHNS and SASEGT. The CDR3 totals 16 residues. The DNA for the CDR3 is TGTGCCAGCAGTGCCATACAGGGCTCTGGGGCCAACGTCCTGACTTTC. This gives the protein CASSAIQGSGANVLTF.

This clone has a single count. V gene TRBV14 combines with J gene TRBJ2-1; 13 bases are shared with TRBD2. Germline lookup yields CDR1 SGHDN and CDR2 FVKESK. J was trimmed by 9 bases and V by 1 base; bases with no gene match: 3. The CDR3 extends over 15 amino acids. The CDR3 loop reads CASSQVRTSGGEQFF. For the CDR3, the DNA is TGTGCCAGCAGCCAAGTCCGGACTAGCGGGGGTGAGCAGTTCTTC.

DNA of the CDR3: TGTGCCTGGGGACAGAGGATGAGAGATACGCAGTATTTT. Translation gives CAWGQRMRDTQYF. The chain has TRBV30 and TRBJ2-3; possibly TRBD1 for D (6 bases). The V gene lost 5 bases and the J gene lost 5 bases, with 14 bases spanning the gap. This CDR3 region has 13 residues. CDR1 is GTSNPN, CDR2 SVGIG, per germline (reference sequence).

The chain has TRBV10-3 and TRBJ2-1; TRBD2 matches 7 bases. The CDR3 contains 16 residues. Unmatched junction bases numbered 5, after V lost 0 bases and J lost 3 bases. Germline CDR1 reads ENHRY; CDR2 reads SYGVKD. This CDR3 is CAISESRSGYYNEQFF. In DNA, the CDR3 is TGTGCCATCAGTGAGTCTCGTAGCGGGTACTACAATGAGCAGTTCTTC.

The chain uses TRBV6-1 and TRBJ2-2; 8 nucleotides match TRBD1. Germline V lookup: CDR1 MNHNS, CDR2 SASEGT. The CDR3 runs 15 residues. The V segment lost 7 bases and the J segment 3 bases; nucleotides outside the gene matches: 7. In nucleotides, the CDR3 is TGTGCCAGCAACGAGGACAGGGCATACACCGGGGAGCTGTTTTTT. This codes for CASNEDRAYTGELFF.

The chain combines TRBV28 with TRBJ1-5; a weak D match, TRBD1 (6 bases). CDR3 size: 16 residues. The V gene lost 1 base and the J gene lost 3 bases, with 13 bases spanning the gap. Germline V gives CDR1 MDHEN, CDR2 SYDVKM. CDR3 bases: TGTGCCAGCAGTTTATATGCAGGGGAGACCAATCAGCCCCAGCATTTT. It yields the protein CASSLYAGETNQPQHF. The full variable domain, rest sourced from reference TRBV28 and TRBJ1-5, is DVKVTQSSRYLVKRTGEKVFLECVQDMDHENMFWYRQDPGLGLRLIYFSYDVKMKEKGDIPEGYSVSREKKERFSLILESASTNQTSMYLCASSLYAGETNQPQHFGDGTRLSIL.

This chain links TRBV6-6 with TRBJ1-2, with a weak D call TRBD1 (6 bases). The CDR3 runs to 14 residues. Germline CDR1 is MNHNY and CDR2 is SVGAGI (reference sequence). Trimming stripped 5 bases from V and 2 bases from J, with 12 bases between. The CDR3 loop is CASSPTDRNYGYTF. CDR3 coding DNA: TGTGCCAGCAGTCCCACCGACAGGAACTATGGCTACACCTTC.

The V and J genes are TRBV5-1 and TRBJ2-7; 11 nucleotides match TRBD1. Per the germline V gene, CDR1 is SGHRS and CDR2 is YFSETQ. The CDR3 runs to 15 residues. J was trimmed by 2 bases and V by 4 bases; bases with no gene match: 5. CDR3 sequence reads: CASSTGQGETYEQYF. CDR3 sequence (DNA): TGCGCCAGCAGCACGGGACAGGGGGAGACCTACGAGCAGTACTTC.

The V call is TRBV10-3, the J call TRBJ1-2, with 12 bases aligning to TRBD1. CDR3 size: 17 residues. The germline gives CDR1 ENHRY, CDR2 SYGVKD. V shed 6 bases, J shed 2 bases, and the junction held 10 bases outside the gene matches. The DNA of the CDR3 is TGTGCCATCAGAGCACGCACGGGACAGGGGGCAAACTATGGCTACACCTTC. Amino acid sequence: CAIRARTGQGANYGYTF.

The chain employs TRBV4-1 and TRBJ2-7, with 8 bases identical to TRBD1. V was pared by 0 bases and J by 5 bases, with 0 bases of the junction left unmatched. In germline, CDR1 is MGHRA, CDR2 YSYEKL. The CDR3 loop spans 13 amino acids. The CDR3 loop is CASSQETGDEQYF. For the CDR3, the DNA is TGCGCCAGCAGCCAAGAGACAGGGGACGAGCAGTACTTC.

This clone has only one observation. The gene calls are TRBV7-2 and TRBJ1-1; D is unresolved. The germline V and J ends were trimmed by 5 bases and 7 bases, with 20 bases remaining between them. The V gene's germline CDR1 is SGHTA and CDR2 FQGNSA. This CDR3 region has 15 residues. The CDR3 spells CASSPPLKGRDEAFF. In DNA form, the CDR3 reads TGTGCCAGCAGCCCTCCTCTTAAAGGGAGAGATGAAGCTTTCTTT.

This sequence joins TRBV29-1 and TRBJ2-1; 8 positions match TRBD2. Germline V CDR1 and CDR2: SQVTM, ANQGSEA. The CDR3 is made up of 14 amino acids. V shed 7 bases, J shed 9 bases, and the junction held 14 bases outside the gene matches. CDR3 nucleotides: TGCAGCGCCTCAACCGGGACTAGTCAGGGTGAGCAGTTCTTC. This sequence encodes CSASTGTSQGEQFF.

The chain joins TRBV10-2 to TRBJ2-7; TRBD1 might be the D (5 bases). The CDR3 is 12 amino acids. Between the trimmed V and J ends, which lost 6 bases and 6 bases, there was a span of 12 bases. Per the germline V gene, CDR1 is WSHSY and CDR2 is SAAADI. For the CDR3, the DNA is TGCGCCAGCAGAAAAGACAGCCCCGAGCAGTACTTC. Its translation: CASRKDSPEQYF.

The gene calls are TRBV19 and TRBJ2-6; D perhaps matches TRBD1 (6 bases). Per the germline V gene, CDR1 is LNHDA and CDR2 is SQIVND (reference sequence). Trimming cost V 7 bases and J 2 bases, with 21 bases left between them. The CDR3 consists of 18 residues. CDR3 in DNA: TGTGCCAGTATCATCCCAGACAGGCGGGCAACTGGGGCCAACGTCCTGACTTTC. Translated: CASIIPDRRATGANVLTF.

This clone occurred a few times. The DNA of the CDR3 is TGTGCCAGCAGCATAGGGGGCGAGGAGACCCAGTACTTC. Its translation is CASSIGGEETQYF. This sequence joins TRBV5-4 and TRBJ2-5; 7 positions agree with TRBD1. The germline V gene encodes CDR1 SGHNT and CDR2 YYREEE (reference sequence). The CDR3 runs 13 residues. V trimming: 4 bases; J trimming: 5 bases; junction bases outside the gene matches: 5. The whole variable domain, filled in from reference TRBV5-4 and TRBJ2-5, reads ETGVTQSPTHLIKTRGQQVTLRCSSQSGHNTVSWYQQALGQGPQFIFQYYREEENGRGNFPPRFSGLQFPNYSSELNVNALELDDSALYLCASSIGGEETQYFGPGTRLLVL.

The chain employs TRBV30 and TRBJ2-1, with 8 bases that match TRBD1. The germline gives CDR1 GTSNPN, CDR2 SVGIG (reference sequence). V lost 1 base, J lost 9 bases, and 5 bases stayed unmatched. This CDR3 comprises 13 residues. In DNA, the CDR3 is TGTGCCTGGAGTGATGCAGGGGGCGGTGAGCAGTTCTTC. Translation gives CAWSDAGGGEQFF.